This entry lists 13 T cell receptor beta chains sequenced from one sample in a study of T cell changes during pregnancy in multiple sclerosis. Assay: immunoSEQ multiplex PCR; the TCRdb copy retains only in-frame clones and omits some. The table includes 85,000 to 100,000 clones, 85% to 95% detected once. The source was peripheral blood, collected after pregnancy. The receptors derive from a female donor with multiple sclerosis, enrolled in a pregnancy study.

The genes are TRBV7-9 and TRBJ1-1; 7 bases map to TRBD1. The CDR3 covers 15 residues. CDR1 and CDR2 (germline): SEHNR, FQNEAQ (reference sequence). V was clipped by 5 bases and J by 1 base; unmatched bases: 7. The CDR3 loop reads CASSPQTGPNTEAFF. In DNA, the CDR3 is TGTGCCAGCAGCCCCCAGACAGGGCCGAACACTGAAGCTTTCTTT. Full variable domain (missing parts from reference TRBV7-9 and TRBJ1-1): DTGVSQNPRHKITKRGQNVTFRCDPISEHNRLYWYRQTLGQGPEFLTYFQNEAQLEKSRLLSDRFSAERPKGSFSTLEIQRTEQGDSAMYLCASSPQTGPNTEAFFGQGTRLTVV.

The chain uses TRBV7-2 and TRBJ1-6; TRBD1 matches 9 bases. The germline CDR1 and CDR2 sequences are SGHTA and FQGNSA. V lost 8 bases to trimming and J lost 8 bases; unmatched junction nucleotides: 10. The CDR3 has 15 amino acids. CDR3 nucleotides: TGTGCCAGCCTACAAACAGGGGGCGCTTATTCACCCCTCCACTTT. It specifies CASLQTGGAYSPLHF.

The rearrangement uses TRBV27 and TRBJ2-7, with D maybe TRBD1 (7 bases). Germline V lookup: CDR1 MNHEY, CDR2 SMNVEV (reference sequence). Trimming cost V 1 base and J 2 bases, with 9 bases left between them. The CDR3 spans 14 residues. The CDR3 sequence: CASSLFRGAYEQYF. CDR3 coding DNA: TGTGCCAGCAGTTTATTCAGGGGGGCCTACGAGCAGTACTTC.

The CDR3 here is CASSPTGGADQPQHF. CDR3 DNA: TGTGCCAGCAGCCCAACAGGGGGCGCAGATCAGCCCCAGCATTTT. The chain carries TRBV7-3 and TRBJ1-5; 9 nucleotides line up with TRBD1. Trimming cost V 5 bases and J 5 bases; bases outside gene matches: 7. The CDR3 length is 15 residues. Germline V gives CDR1 SGHTA, CDR2 FQGTGA.

The DNA for the CDR3 is TGCGCCAGCAGCCAAACTAGCGGGAGTGGGAATGAGCAGTTCTTC. Translating gives CASSQTSGSGNEQFF. The V call is TRBV5-1, the J call TRBJ2-1; 11 positions agree with TRBD2. CDR1 and CDR2 from the germline V gene are SGHRS and YFSETQ. After removal of 4 bases from V and 7 bases from J, the junction contained 7 bases not matched to a gene. CDR3 size: 15 residues.

The V call is TRBV5-1, the J call TRBJ2-3; TRBD2 might be the D (5 bases). There are 15 residues in the CDR3. Trimming pared 5 bases from V and 3 bases from J, leaving 16 bases between. Germline V gives CDR1 SGHRS, CDR2 YFSETQ. The CDR3 here is CASSTRRSGTDTQYF. DNA of the CDR3: TGCGCCAGCAGTACGAGACGATCGGGGACAGATACGCAGTATTTT.

The chain uses TRBV2 and TRBJ2-2; D not resolved. V dropped 4 bases and J dropped 0 bases, with 9 bases sitting between them. The CDR3 sequence is 15 residues long. Germline assignment: CDR1 SNHLY and CDR2 FYNNEI. The CDR3 protein is CASSADGANTGELFF. For the CDR3, the DNA is TGTGCCAGCAGTGCTGACGGAGCGAACACCGGGGAGCTGTTTTTT.

The chain combines TRBV27 with TRBJ2-1; 7 bases line up with TRBD1. The trim removed 4 bases at V and 4 bases at J, leaving 13 bases unmatched. There are 17 residues in the CDR3. Germline CDR1 reads MNHEY; CDR2 reads SMNVEV (reference sequence). The CDR3 region is CASSSPLGGYLYNEQFF. CDR3 DNA: TGTGCCAGCAGTTCCCCGTTAGGGGGCTATTTGTACAATGAGCAGTTCTTC.

This chain joins TRBV2 and TRBJ2-5; a possible D gene is TRBD2 (6 bases). The CDR3 totals 11 residues. Trimming removed 7 bases at V and 8 bases at J, with 11 bases between. Germline CDR1 and CDR2: SNHLY and FYNNEI. The chain's CDR3 is CASIEEGTQYF. The CDR3 region has the DNA TGTGCCAGCATCGAGGAGGGTACCCAGTACTTC.

The V and J genes are TRBV5-1 and TRBJ2-2; no clear D gene. The CDR3 length is 16 residues. Germline V lookup: CDR1 SGHRS, CDR2 YFSETQ. Trimming removed 0 bases at V and 4 bases at J, with 13 bases between. CDR3: CASSLADSISTGELFF. The DNA for the CDR3 is TGCGCCAGCAGCTTGGCCGATAGCATTTCCACCGGGGAGCTGTTTTTT.

This chain links TRBV6-5 with TRBJ2-7; 11 bases fit TRBD1. Germline V gene data show CDR1 as MNHEY and CDR2 as SVGAGI. This CDR3 has 14 amino acids. The trim removed 4 bases at V and 3 bases at J, leaving 2 bases unmatched. Written as DNA, the CDR3 is TGTGCCAGCAGTTTCGGGACAGGGGGCTACGAGCAGTACTTC. This translates into CASSFGTGGYEQYF.

This chain connects TRBV30 to TRBJ1-2; tentative D call: TRBD1 (5 bases). The CDR3 extends over 15 amino acids. V lost 3 bases and J 0 bases, leaving 14 bases between the germline ends. The germline V gene encodes CDR1 GTSNPN and CDR2 SVGIG (reference sequence). The CDR3 nucleotides read TGTGCCTGGAGCGAACTGGGCAGGGCTAACTATGGCTACACCTTC. This translates into CAWSELGRANYGYTF.

The chain uses TRBV9 and TRBJ2-7; 12 bases are shared with TRBD2. The trim removed 0 bases at V and 6 bases at J, leaving 1 base unmatched. There are 14 residues in the CDR3. The V gene's germline CDR1 is SGDLS and CDR2 YYNGEE. CDR3 protein: CASSVASGRAEQYF. The DNA for the CDR3 is TGTGCCAGCAGCGTAGCTAGCGGGAGGGCCGAGCAGTACTTC. Using reference TRBV9 and TRBJ2-7 for the parts outside the CDR3, the full variable domain is DSGVTQTPKHLITATGQRVTLRCSPRSGDLSVYWYQQSLDQGLQFLIQYYNGEERAKGNILERFSAQQFPDLHSELNLSSLELGDSALYFCASSVASGRAEQYFGPGTRLTVT.